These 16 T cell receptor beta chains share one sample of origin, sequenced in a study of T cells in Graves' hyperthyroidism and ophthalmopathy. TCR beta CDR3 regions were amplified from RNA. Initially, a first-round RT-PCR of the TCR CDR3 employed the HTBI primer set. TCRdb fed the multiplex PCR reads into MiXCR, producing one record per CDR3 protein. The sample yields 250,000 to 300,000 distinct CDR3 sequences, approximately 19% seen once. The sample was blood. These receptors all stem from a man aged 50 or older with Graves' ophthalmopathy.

The CDR3, as DNA: TGTGCCAGCAGCGAATTTGGACTAGCGGGGAGGAATGAGCAGTTCTTC. Amino acid sequence: CASSEFGLAGRNEQFF. The V call is TRBV11-2, the J call TRBJ2-1, with 12 bases lining up with TRBD2. The CDR3 runs 16 residues. After removal of 5 bases from V and 7 bases from J, the junction contained 9 bases not matched to a gene. The germline V gene encodes CDR1 SGHAT and CDR2 FQNNGV.

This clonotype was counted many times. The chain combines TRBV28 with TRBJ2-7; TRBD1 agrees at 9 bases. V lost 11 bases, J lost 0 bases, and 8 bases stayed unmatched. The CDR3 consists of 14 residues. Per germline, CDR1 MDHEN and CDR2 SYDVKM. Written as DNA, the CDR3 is TGTGCCTCCCTCCGGGACAGGGCCTCCTACGAGCAGTACTTC. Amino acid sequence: CASLRDRASYEQYF.

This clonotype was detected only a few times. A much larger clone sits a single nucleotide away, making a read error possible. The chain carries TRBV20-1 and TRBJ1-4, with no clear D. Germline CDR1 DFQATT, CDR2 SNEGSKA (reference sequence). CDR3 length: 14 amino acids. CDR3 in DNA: TGCGGTGCCAAGAGACACCCAACTAATGAAAAACTGTTTTTT. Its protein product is CGAKRHPTNEKLFF.

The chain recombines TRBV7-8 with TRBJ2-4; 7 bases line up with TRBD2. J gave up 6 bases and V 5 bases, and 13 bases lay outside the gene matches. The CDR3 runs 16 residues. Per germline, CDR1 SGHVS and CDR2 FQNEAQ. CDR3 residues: CASSGPRSREGNIQYF. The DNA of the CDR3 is TGTGCCAGCAGCGGCCCTCGGTCCAGGGAGGGAAACATTCAGTACTTC.

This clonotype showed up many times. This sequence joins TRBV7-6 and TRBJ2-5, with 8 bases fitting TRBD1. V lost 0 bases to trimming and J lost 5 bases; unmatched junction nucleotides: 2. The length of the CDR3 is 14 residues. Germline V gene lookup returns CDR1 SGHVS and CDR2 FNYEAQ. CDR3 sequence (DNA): TGTGCCAGCAGCTTAGCTTGGACAGGGGAGACCCAGTACTTC. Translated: CASSLAWTGETQYF.

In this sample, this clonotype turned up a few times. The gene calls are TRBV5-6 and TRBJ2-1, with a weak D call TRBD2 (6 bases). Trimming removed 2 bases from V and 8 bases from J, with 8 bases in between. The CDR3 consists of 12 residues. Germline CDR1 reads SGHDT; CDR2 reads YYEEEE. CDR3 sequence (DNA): TGTGCCAGCAGCTTCTCTAGCGATGAGCAGTTCTTC. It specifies CASSFSSDEQFF. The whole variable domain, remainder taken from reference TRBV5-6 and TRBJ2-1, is DAGVTQSPTHLIKTRGQQVTLRCSPKSGHDTVSWYQQALGQGPQFIFQYYEEEERQRGNFPDRFSGHQFPNYSSELNVNALLLGDSALYLCASSFSSDEQFFGPGTRLTVL.

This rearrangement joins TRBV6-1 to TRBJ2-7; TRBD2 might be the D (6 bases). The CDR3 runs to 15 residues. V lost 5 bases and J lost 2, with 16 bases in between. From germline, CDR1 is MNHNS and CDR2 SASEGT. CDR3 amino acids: CASSTLGGHTYEQYF. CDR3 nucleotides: TGTGCCAGCAGTACCTTGGGAGGCCACACCTACGAGCAGTACTTC.

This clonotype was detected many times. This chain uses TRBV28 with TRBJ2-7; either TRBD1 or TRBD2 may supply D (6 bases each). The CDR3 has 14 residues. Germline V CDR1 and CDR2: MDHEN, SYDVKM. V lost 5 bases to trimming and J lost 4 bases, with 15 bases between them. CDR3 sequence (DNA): TGTGCCAGCAGTGGCGCGGGACACCTTTACGAGCAGTACTTC. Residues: CASSGAGHLYEQYF.

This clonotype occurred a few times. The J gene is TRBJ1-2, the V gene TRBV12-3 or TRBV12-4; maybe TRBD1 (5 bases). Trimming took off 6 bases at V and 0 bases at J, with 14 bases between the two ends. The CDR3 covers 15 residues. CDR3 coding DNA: TGTGCCAGCAGCCTATCAGGGAGTGCTAACTATGGCTACACCTTC. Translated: CASSLSGSANYGYTF.

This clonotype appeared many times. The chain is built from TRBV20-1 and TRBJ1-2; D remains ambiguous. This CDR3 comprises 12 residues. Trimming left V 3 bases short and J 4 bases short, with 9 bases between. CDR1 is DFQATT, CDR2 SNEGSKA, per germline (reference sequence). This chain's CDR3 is CSASVDGYGYTF. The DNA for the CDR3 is TGCAGTGCTAGCGTGGACGGCTATGGCTACACCTTC.

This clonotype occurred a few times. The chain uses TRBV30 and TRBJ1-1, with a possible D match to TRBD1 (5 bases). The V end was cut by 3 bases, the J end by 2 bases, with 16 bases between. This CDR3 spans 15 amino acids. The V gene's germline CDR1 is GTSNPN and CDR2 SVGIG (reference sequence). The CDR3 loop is CAWRPGRGVNTEAFF. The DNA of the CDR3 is TGTGCCTGGAGACCGGGACGGGGGGTCAACACTGAAGCTTTCTTT.

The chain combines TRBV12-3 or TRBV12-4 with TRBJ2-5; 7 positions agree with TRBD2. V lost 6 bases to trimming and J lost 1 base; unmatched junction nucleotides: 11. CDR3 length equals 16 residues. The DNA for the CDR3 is TGTGCCAGCAGGAGATTGGGGTCGGGAGGCCAAGAGACCCAGTACTTC. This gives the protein CASRRLGSGGQETQYF.

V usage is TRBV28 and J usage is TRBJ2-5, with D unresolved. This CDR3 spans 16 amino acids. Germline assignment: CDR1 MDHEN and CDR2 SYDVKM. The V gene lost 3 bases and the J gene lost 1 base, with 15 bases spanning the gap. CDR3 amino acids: CASSLPSSTLQETQYF. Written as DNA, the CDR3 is TGTGCCAGCAGTTTGCCTTCCTCGACTCTCCAAGAGACCCAGTACTTC. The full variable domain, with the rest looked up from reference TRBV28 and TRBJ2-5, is DVKVTQSSRYLVKRTGEKVFLECVQDMDHENMFWYRQDPGLGLRLIYFSYDVKMKEKGDIPEGYSVSREKKERFSLILESASTNQTSMYLCASSLPSSTLQETQYFGPGTRLLVL.

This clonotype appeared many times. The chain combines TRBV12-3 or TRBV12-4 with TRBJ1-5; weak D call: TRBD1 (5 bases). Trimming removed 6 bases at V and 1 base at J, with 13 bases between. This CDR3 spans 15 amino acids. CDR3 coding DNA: TGTGCCAGCAGCACCGCTTGGGACAGCAATCAGCCCCAGCATTTT. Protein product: CASSTAWDSNQPQHF.

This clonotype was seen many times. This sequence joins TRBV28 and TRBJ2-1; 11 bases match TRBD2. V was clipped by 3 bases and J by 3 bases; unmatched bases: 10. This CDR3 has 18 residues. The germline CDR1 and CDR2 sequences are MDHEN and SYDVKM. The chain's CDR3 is CASSFLLPGLADYNEQFF. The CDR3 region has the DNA TGTGCCAGCAGTTTCCTCTTACCGGGACTAGCGGACTACAATGAGCAGTTCTTC.

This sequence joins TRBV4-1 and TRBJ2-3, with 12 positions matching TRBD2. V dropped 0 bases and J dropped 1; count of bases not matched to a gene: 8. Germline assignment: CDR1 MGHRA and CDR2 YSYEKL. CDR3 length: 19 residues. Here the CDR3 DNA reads TGCGCCAGCAGCCAAGATGCCCTAGCGGGAGGGGCGGGCACAGATACGCAGTATTTT. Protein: CASSQDALAGGAGTDTQYF.